This T cell receptor beta chain was captured in a study of graft-versus-host responses after intestinal transplantation (dated by TCRdb to 2020 to 2023). About the investigation overall: The transplants that recipients got were multivisceral, liver-intestinal, or isolated intestinal. Anti-thymocyte globulin induction was given to all recipients, followed by maintenance tacrolimus and steroids for two to three years. After intestinal transplantation, graft-versus-host and host-versus-graft alloreactive T cell clones in the graft, circulation and bone marrow were tracked using bulk TCR-beta CDR3 sequencing. Alloreactive clones were identified by sequencing pre-transplant mixed lymphocyte reaction products and comparing them with unstimulated pre-transplant donor and recipient T cells. A cohort of more than 20 intestinal transplant recipients, including one retransplant, was enrolled, and a few patients lacking pretransplant specimens were excluded. A peak of at least 4% donor T cells among recipient peripheral blood mononuclear cells was the definition used for donor T cell macrochimerism. Rather than being sequenced by the commercial service, samples from three later patients were sequenced in-house on an Illumina MiSeq and processed with MiXCR. Points the paper makes about the study in general: Conclusions were limited by the relatively low number and heterogeneity of intestinal transplant patients. Early after transplant, peak levels of circulating GvH clones were associated with declines in HvG clones. Patients with donor T cell macrochimerism had high GvH to HvG T cell clonal ratios in their allografts. GvH clones turned up in recipient bone marrow, with some appearing earlier in ileal mucosa or blood, a pattern consistent with an intestinal mucosal origin.

At the junction V is shortened by 4 bases and J by 8 bases, with 11 bases in between. CDR1 and CDR2, looked up from the germline V gene, are SGHNT and YENEEA. From its cysteine to its phenylalanine, the CDR3 spans 12 amino acids. Only the CDR3 DNA stays, 36 bases, in frame from base 1. As concerns this clone: This clone's antigen is unknown. No per-base quality is available; no much larger clone lies one base away.

Blood samples were collected up to 4 times in the first month after transplant and then at least monthly when available. Library construction relied on the immunoSEQ multiplex PCR assay. For most patients, high-throughput TCR-beta CDR3 sequencing of genomic DNA was performed by Adaptive Biotechnologies. The authors' analysis ran thus. TCR sequencing data were retrieved from Adaptive's ImmunoSEQ software for about 17 patients, whereas a few other patients were processed with MiXCR and VDJtools. CDR3 nucleotide sequences shared between donor and recipient were removed because the origin of such sequences could not be assigned. At least 2-fold expansion over unstimulated cells and a minimum CFSE-low frequency of 0.002% (template counts) or 0.001% (read counts) were required for clones to be classified as alloreactive. Mappable clones were those detected in sequenced pre-transplant spleen, lymph node, or MLR CFSE-low populations of the donor or recipient. The cumulative frequency of alloreactive clones was calculated as a percentage of all sequences, weighted by copy number. TCRdb retrieved this table from immuneACCESS and kept in-frame rearrangements only. Not all clones are present; in checked studies, unresolved V genes account for under half, and no reason is known for the remainder. V, J and clone size were drawn from that table, and D and trimming were deduced from the DNA. The sample table records some 18,000 clones; roughly 80% of these occur just once. Approximately 2% of the sample is taken by the ten largest.

The sequences come from PBMCs, collected 14 days after transplant. Here the chain combines TRBV11-3 and TRBJ1-2, and TRBD1 may be the D gene, going by 6 matching bases. The TCR sequence derives from a human patient who received an intestinal transplant, so some T cells may come from the graft donor. The CDR3 here reads CASSSRGGGYTF. The DNA sequence reads TGTGCCAGCAGCTCCAGGGGCGGCGGCTACACCTTC. The full variable domain, with segments outside the CDR3 supplied by the reference TRBV11-3 and TRBJ1-2 proteins, appears as EAGVVQSPRYKIIEKKQPVAFWCNPISGHNTLYWYLQNLGQGPELLIRYENEEAVDDSQLPKDRFSAERLKGVDSTLKIQPAELGDSAVYLCASSSRGGGYTFGSGTRLTVV.